This T cell receptor (beta chain) was identified during a study of T cell repertoires in cytomegalovirus infection. Study-level information: Recently identified HLA-C-restricted and well-studied HLA-B-restricted CMV epitopes were used. Indications came from public TCR beta signatures; they pointed to CMV infection and to a matching HLA type. Findings of the study overall: Cumulative public TCR beta family frequency identified carriers of CMV plus the relevant HLA.

The germline V gene encodes CDR1 SGHAT and CDR2 FQNNGV. CDR3 size: 12 residues. On this clonotype itself: Its antigen is currently unknown. Relative to the germline gene, one junction end is altered; a read error may explain this.

TCRdb fed the reads into MiXCR, producing one record per CDR3 protein. The sample shows about 740,000 distinct CDR3 sequences, around a third of them seen only once. The source was cultured PBMCs, collected from culture after CMV antigen stimulation. The chain has TRBV11-2 and TRBJ2-7; 12 bases are shared with TRBD1. This clonotype originated in a human donor in good health (CMV status not recorded). Some clones in this sample may be carry-over from other donors' samples. The CDR3 nucleotides read TGTACCAGCCGGGACAGGGGGCCCGAGCAGTACTTC. The encoded protein is CTSRDRGPEQYF.